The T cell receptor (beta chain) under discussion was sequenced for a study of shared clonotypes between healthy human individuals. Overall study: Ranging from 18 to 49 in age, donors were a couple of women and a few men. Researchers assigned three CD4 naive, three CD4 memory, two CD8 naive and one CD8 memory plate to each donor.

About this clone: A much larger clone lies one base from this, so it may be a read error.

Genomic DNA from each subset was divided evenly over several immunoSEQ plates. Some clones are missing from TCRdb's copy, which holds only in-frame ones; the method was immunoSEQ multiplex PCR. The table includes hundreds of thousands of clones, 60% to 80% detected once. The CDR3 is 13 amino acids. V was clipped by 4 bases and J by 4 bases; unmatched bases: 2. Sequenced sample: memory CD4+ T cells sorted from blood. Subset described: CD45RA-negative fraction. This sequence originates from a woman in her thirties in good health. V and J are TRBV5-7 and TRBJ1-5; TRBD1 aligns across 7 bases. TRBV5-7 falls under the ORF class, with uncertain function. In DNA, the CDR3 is TGTGCCAGCAGCGCGGACAGGAATCAGCCCCAGCATTTT. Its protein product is CASSADRNQPQHF.